This T cell receptor beta chain was identified in a study of cytomegalovirus exposure and HLA in healthy donors. Profiled with immunoSEQ multiplex PCR; TCRdb holds only in-frame clones, not every one. The sample consists of approximately 53,000 clones, around 94% of them appearing once. Germline CDR1 reads SGDLS; CDR2 reads YYNGEE. The length of the CDR3 is 18 residues. V lost 3 bases and J lost 5; bases outside the gene matches: 16. The chain couples TRBV9 to TRBJ2-5, with TRBD1 matching over 10 bases. Sequencing was carried out using PBMCs. The receptor was isolated from a young man in good health and CMV-seronegative. The CDR3 bases are TGTGCCAGCAGCGCCCGACCCCGGGACAGGGGTTTCGTGGAGACCCAGTACTTC. It encodes CASSARPRDRGFVETQYF.